This entry describes one TCR beta chain. The antigen is undetermined. V was clipped by 3 bases and J by 9 bases, with 12 bases between them. This CDR3 has 13 amino acids. The protocol was immunoSEQ multiplex PCR, while the TCRdb copy is restricted to in-frame clones and leaves out a portion. The table includes more than 90,000 clones, roughly 90% detected once. This sample was taken from a study of T cell responses to AZD1222 COVID-19 vaccine. Findings and limits, study-wide: In all cases, repertoires were sampled only after the peak T cell response. The reported proportion of spike-specific TCRs targeting unmutated variant regions was nearly half. Clonal diversity was possibly underestimated, and white British individuals and females predominated among donors.

The sample here was peripheral blood, taken 28 days after the second AZD1222 dose. The source of this sequence is an adult who received the AZD1222 COVID-19 vaccine. The chain joins TRBV12-3 or TRBV12-4 to TRBJ2-1; D not certain. The CDR3 DNA follows: TGTGCCAGCAGTTTCGGACGGTGGGGTGAGCAGTTCTTC. Encoded protein: CASSFGRWGEQFF.